This TCR beta chain comes out of a study of PD-L1 blockade in urothelial cancer. Study summary: Of approximately 29 patients, some 25 were males with bladder-origin urothelial cancer. Per blood sample, T cells had a median of about 150,000.

Germline CDR1 and CDR2: SEHNR and FQNEAQ (reference sequence). The CDR3 has 13 amino acids. Trimming removed 2 bases from V and 4 bases from J, with 9 bases in between. The table came from immunoSEQ multiplex PCR; TCRdb's copy has only in-frame clones and leaves some out. The table lists approximately 56,000 clones, about 85% of them singletons. Comments on this clone: Its antigen is unknown.

Notes on the study in general: Enhanced expansion of tumor-associated blood clones at 3 weeks characterized durable-benefit patients.

Stated time point: pretreatment peripheral blood. Patient disease was locally advanced or metastatic urothelial carcinoma. The source material was PBMCs, sampled around atezolizumab (anti-PD-L1) treatment. This sequence was found in a man between 65 and 85 years old with urothelial cancer. This chain joins TRBV7-9 and TRBJ2-7, with D maybe TRBD2 (6 bases). The CDR3 DNA sequence: TGTGCCAGCAGCTTATCGGGGGTTTACGAGCAGTACTTC. Translating it yields CASSLSGVYEQYF.